This TCR beta chain appears in the sequencing data of a study of blood T cell repertoires in COVID-19. Study-wide background: COVID-19 samples, acute and convalescent, were from the United States, Italy and Spain. T cells, B-cell-depleted T cells, or PBMCs provided the cDNA or gDNA that served as material.

Germline lookup yields CDR1 MGHRA and CDR2 YSYEKL. The CDR3 consists of 14 residues. V shed 1 base and J shed 5 bases, with 9 bases lying between them. At least ten counts were recorded for this clone. In the original workflow: How many nucleated cells were present was estimated from reference gene primer amplification. Measured with immunoSEQ multiplex PCR; TCRdb has only the in-frame clones, and not every one. Clonal size and the V and J genes are those of that table, whereas D and trimming came from the DNA. The data show around 300,000 clones, around nine tenths seen once. The material sequenced was peripheral blood. The J gene is TRBJ1-5, the V gene TRBV4-1, with D tentatively TRBD1 (5 bases). This receptor was taken from a man aged 50-60 years with acute or convalescent COVID-19. Here the CDR3 DNA reads TGCGCCAGCAGCCAAGCAGGAGGGGATCAGCCCCAGCATTTT. It translates to CASSQAGGDQPQHF.